Listed here is a single T cell receptor beta chain. The method was immunoSEQ multiplex PCR; TCRdb's version includes in-frame clones alone and lacks a portion of them. The sample records about 270,000 clones, 65% to 90% being singletons. The entry originates in a study of blood T cell repertoires in COVID-19. Study summary: Spain, Italy and the United States supplied samples that represented acute and convalescent COVID-19.

The CDR3 contains 13 residues. V lost 5 bases to trimming and J lost 2 bases, with 10 bases between them. Looked up from germline, CDR1 is SGHRS and CDR2 is YFSETQ. The TCR comes from a woman aged 70-85 years with COVID-19, enrolled during active disease. This chain uses TRBV5-1 with TRBJ1-2; tentatively, D is TRBD1 (5 bases). The material sequenced was peripheral blood. CDR3 sequence reads: CASRQDLNYGYTF. In DNA, the CDR3 is TGCGCCAGCAGACAGGATCTCAACTATGGCTACACCTTC.